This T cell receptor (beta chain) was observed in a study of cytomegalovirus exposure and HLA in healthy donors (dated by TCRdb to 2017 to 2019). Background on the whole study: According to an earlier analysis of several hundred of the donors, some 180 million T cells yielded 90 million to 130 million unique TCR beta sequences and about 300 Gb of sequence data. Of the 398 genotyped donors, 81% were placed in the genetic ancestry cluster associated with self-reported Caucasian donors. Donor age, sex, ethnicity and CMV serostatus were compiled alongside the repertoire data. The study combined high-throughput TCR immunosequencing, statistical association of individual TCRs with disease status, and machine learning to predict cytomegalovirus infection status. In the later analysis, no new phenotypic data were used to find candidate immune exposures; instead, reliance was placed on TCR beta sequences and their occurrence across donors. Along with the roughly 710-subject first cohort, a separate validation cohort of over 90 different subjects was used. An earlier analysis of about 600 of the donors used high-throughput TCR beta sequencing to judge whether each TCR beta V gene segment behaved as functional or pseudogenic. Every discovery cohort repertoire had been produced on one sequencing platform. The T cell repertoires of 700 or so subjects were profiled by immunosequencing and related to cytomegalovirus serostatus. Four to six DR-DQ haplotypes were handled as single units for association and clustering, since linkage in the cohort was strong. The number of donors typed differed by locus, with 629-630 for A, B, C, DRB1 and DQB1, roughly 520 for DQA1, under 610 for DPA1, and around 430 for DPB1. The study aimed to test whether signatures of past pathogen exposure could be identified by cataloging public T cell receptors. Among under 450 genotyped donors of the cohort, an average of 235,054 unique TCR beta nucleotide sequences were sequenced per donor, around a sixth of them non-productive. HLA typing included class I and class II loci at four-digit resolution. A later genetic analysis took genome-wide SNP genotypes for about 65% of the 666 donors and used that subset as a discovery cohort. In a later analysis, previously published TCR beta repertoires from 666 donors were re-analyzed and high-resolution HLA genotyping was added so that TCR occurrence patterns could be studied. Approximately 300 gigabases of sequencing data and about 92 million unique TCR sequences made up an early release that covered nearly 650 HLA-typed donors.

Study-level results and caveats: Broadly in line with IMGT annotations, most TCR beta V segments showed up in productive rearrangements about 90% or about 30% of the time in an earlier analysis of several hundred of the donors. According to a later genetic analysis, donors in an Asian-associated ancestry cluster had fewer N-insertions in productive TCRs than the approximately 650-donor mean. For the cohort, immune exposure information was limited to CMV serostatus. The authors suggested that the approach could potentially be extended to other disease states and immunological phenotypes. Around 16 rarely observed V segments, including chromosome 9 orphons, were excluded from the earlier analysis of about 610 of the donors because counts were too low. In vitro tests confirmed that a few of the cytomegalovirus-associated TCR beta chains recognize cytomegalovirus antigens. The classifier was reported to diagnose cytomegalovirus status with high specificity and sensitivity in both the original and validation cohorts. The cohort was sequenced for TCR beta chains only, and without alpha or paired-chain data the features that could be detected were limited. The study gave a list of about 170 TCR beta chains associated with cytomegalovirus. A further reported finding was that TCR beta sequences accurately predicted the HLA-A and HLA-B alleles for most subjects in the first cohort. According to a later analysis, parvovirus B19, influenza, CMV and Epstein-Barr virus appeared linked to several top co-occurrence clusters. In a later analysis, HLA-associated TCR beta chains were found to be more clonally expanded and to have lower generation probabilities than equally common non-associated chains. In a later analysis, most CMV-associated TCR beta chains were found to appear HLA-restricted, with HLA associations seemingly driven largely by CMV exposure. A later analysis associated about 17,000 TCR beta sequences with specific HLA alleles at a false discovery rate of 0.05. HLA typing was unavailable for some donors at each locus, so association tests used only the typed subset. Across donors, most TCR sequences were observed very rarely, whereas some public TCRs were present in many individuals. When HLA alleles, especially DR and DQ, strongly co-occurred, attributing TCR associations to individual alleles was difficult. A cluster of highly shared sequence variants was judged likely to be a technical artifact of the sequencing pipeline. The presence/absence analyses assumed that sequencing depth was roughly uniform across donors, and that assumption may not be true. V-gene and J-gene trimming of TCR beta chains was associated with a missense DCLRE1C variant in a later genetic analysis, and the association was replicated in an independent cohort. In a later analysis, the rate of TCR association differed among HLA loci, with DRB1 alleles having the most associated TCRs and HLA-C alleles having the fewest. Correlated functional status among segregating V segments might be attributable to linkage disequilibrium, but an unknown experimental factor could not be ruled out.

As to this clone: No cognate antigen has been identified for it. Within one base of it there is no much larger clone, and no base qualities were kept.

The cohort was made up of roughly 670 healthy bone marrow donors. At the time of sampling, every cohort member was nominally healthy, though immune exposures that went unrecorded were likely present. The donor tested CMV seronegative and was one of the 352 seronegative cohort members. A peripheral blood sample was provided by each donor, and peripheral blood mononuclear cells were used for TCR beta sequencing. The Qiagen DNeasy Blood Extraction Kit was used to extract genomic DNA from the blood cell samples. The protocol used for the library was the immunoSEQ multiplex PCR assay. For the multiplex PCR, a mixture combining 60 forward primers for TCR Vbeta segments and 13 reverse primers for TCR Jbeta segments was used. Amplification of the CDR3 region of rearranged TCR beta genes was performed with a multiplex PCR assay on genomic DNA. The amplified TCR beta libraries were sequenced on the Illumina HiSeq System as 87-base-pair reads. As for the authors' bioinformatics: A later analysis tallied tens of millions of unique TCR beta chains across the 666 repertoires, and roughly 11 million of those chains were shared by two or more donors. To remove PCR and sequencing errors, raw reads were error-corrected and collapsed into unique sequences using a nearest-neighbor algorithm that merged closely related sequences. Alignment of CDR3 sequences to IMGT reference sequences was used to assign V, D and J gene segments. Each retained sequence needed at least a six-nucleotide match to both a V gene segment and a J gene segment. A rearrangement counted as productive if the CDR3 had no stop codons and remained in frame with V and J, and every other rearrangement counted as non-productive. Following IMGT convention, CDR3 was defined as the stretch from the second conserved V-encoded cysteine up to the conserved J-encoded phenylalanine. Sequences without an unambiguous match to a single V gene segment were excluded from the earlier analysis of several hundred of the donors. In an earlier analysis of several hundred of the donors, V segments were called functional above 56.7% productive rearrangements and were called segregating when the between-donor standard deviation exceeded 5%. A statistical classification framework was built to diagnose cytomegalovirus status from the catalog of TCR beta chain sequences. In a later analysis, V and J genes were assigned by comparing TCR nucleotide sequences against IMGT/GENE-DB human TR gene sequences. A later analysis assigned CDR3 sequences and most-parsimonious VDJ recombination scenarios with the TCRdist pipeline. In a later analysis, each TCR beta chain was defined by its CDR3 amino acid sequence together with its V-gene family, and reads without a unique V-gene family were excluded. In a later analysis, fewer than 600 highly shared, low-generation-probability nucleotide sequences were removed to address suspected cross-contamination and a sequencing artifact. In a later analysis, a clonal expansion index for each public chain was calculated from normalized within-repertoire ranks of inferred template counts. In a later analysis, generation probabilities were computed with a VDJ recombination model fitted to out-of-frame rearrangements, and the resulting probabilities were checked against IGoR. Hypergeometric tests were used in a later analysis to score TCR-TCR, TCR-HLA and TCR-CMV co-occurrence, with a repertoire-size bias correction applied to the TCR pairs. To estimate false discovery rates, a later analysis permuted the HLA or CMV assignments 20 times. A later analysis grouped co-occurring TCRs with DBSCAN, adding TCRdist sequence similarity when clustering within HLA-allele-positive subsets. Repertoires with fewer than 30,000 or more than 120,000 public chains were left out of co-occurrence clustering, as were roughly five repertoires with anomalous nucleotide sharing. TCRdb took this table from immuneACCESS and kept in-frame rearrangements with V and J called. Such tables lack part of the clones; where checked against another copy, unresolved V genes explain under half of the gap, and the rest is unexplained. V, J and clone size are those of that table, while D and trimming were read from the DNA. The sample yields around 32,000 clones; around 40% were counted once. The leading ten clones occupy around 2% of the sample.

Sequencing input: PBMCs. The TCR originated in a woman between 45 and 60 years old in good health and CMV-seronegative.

The CDR3 region has the sequence CASSLRDSYNQPQHF. The DNA sequence is TGTGCCAGCTCACTTCGGGACAGCTACAATCAGCCCCAGCATTTT. The chain joins TRBV18 to TRBJ1-5; 7 middle bases align to TRBD1. The germline V gene gives CDR1 as KGHSH and CDR2 as LQKENI. The V end gives up 4 bases and the J end 3 bases, leaving 6 bases in the junction not matched to a gene. CDR3 length: 15 amino acids, cysteine to phenylalanine. Left in the record is the CDR3 DNA by itself, 45 bases read in frame from the first base.